Sequencing of this TCR beta chain was carried out in a study of blood T cell repertoires in COVID-19. Study summary: Spain, Italy and the United States supplied samples that represented acute and convalescent COVID-19. From T cells, B-cell-depleted T cells, or PBMCs came the material, which was cDNA or gDNA.

Produced via immunoSEQ multiplex PCR; TCRdb's table is partial and in-frame only. The sample lists about 260,000 clones; approximately 82% were seen once. CDR3 length: 16 residues. Germline loops: CDR1 KGHDR, CDR2 SFDVKD. Germline trimming cut 2 bases from V and 4 bases from J; bases unmatched to any gene: 6. The clonotype comes from a man aged 60 to 75 who had recovered from COVID-19. The chain links TRBV24-1 to TRBJ1-3; 8 positions match TRBD1. Sequencing was done on a sample of peripheral blood. The CDR3 sequence: CATSDSDRVSGNTIYF. CDR3 in DNA: TGTGCCACCAGTGATTCGGACAGGGTCTCCGGAAACACCATATATTTT.